The 6 T cell receptor beta chains reported below all come from one sample, sequenced in a study of molecular identifiers for immune sequencing clone quantification. A single record per CDR3 protein comes from TCRdb applying MiXCR to the PCR reads. The sample has about half a million distinct CDR3 sequences, about 22% seen once; the top ten hold about 0.8%. Sample: naive CD8+ T cells from blood, with Jurkat cell RNA spiked in. Subset of the sample: FACS-sorted CD8+CD4-CCR7+CD45RA+ naive T cells. Source of these receptors: a human donor in good health. Some libraries in this study had Jurkat cell RNA spiked in.

This clonotype was seen repeatedly, ten times or more. The J gene is TRBJ2-3, the V gene TRBV5-4; D gene unclear. The germline V gene encodes CDR1 SGHNT and CDR2 YYREEE (reference sequence). V lost 4 bases and J 4 bases, leaving 10 bases between the germline ends. The CDR3 spans 13 residues. The CDR3 loop reads CASSLLPPDTQYF. CDR3 DNA sequence: TGTGCCAGCAGCCTTCTACCACCAGATACGCAGTATTTT.

This clonotype was recorded many times. The genes are TRBV3-1 and TRBJ1-1, with a possible D match to TRBD1 (6 bases). The V and J ends lost 4 bases and 11 bases respectively, with 23 bases between them. CDR3 length equals 15 residues. Germline V gives CDR1 LGHDT, CDR2 YNNKEL (reference sequence). CDR3 nucleotide sequence: TGTGCCAGCAGCCCCCGGACAGTAAGAGCTTTATTGGCTTTCTTT. Amino acid sequence: CASSPRTVRALLAFF.

This clonotype occurred a few times. The chain couples TRBV9 to TRBJ2-7; 9 nucleotides align to TRBD1. V lost 3 bases and J lost 0; bases outside the gene matches: 4. Germline CDR1 reads SGDLS; CDR2 reads YYNGEE. The CDR3 consists of 15 residues. CDR3 nucleotide sequence: TGTGCCAGCAGCGGGGGACAGGGTAGCTCCTACGAGCAGTACTTC. Translation gives CASSGGQGSSYEQYF.

This clonotype occurred many times. The V and J genes are TRBV29-1 and TRBJ1-3, with D unclear. V was pared by 2 bases and J by 0 bases, with 8 bases between. CDR1 and CDR2 from the germline V gene are SQVTM and ANQGSEA. The CDR3 sequence is 14 residues long. The CDR3 reads CSVELANSGNTIYF. The CDR3 DNA reads as TGCAGCGTTGAACTGGCGAACTCTGGAAACACCATATATTTT.

This clonotype was found many times. The rearrangement uses TRBV5-1 and TRBJ2-3; D might be TRBD1 (5 bases). V was shortened by 2 bases and J by 1 base, with 11 bases between the two germline ends. The CDR3 totals 15 residues. Looked up from germline, CDR1 is SGHRS and CDR2 is YFSETQ. The CDR3 DNA is TGCGCCAGCAGCTTCCCAGGGTTAGGCACAGATACGCAGTATTTT. Amino acid sequence: CASSFPGLGTDTQYF.

This clonotype was recorded at least ten times. The chain links TRBV9 to TRBJ2-3; unclear D gene. The CDR3 covers 15 residues. V shed 0 bases and J shed 2 bases, with 10 bases lying between them. CDR1 and CDR2 from the germline V gene are SGDLS and YYNGEE. The CDR3 bases are TGTGCCAGCAGCGTAGGTTCGGGCATCACAGATACGCAGTATTTT. It yields the protein CASSVGSGITDTQYF.